The 6 T cell receptor beta chains in this list originate from one sample, sequenced in a study of T cell responses to AZD1222 COVID-19 vaccine. This table comes from immunoSEQ multiplex PCR, and its TCRdb copy is limited to in-frame clones, with some not included. The sample records about 170,000 clones, over 80% being singletons. The sequences come from peripheral blood, collected 28 days after the second dose of the MenACWY control vaccine. The receptors originated from an adult who received the MenACWY meningococcal vaccine as a control.

This clone was counted once. The CDR3 reads CASSLQAPEAFF. CDR3 DNA: TGTGCCAGCAGCTTACAGGCCCCTGAAGCTTTCTTT. The chain couples TRBV7-2 to TRBJ1-1; no clear D gene. The germline V gene encodes CDR1 SGHTA and CDR2 FQGNSA. The CDR3 extends over 12 amino acids. Trimming removed 2 bases from V and 6 bases from J, with 7 bases in between.

This clone has a single count. The chain couples TRBV5-6 to TRBJ2-7; D assignment may be TRBD1 or TRBD2 (5 bases each). Germline V gives CDR1 SGHDT, CDR2 YYEEEE. The CDR3 has 13 residues. V was shortened by 3 bases and J by 5 bases, with 12 bases between the two germline ends. The CDR3 bases are TGTGCCAGCAGCTGGGGCCACGGGAACGAGCAGTACTTC. It is translated as CASSWGHGNEQYF.

The chain links TRBV9 to TRBJ2-1; 10 positions match TRBD2. Unmatched junction bases numbered 14, after V lost 0 bases and J lost 8 bases. The CDR3 runs to 18 residues. Germline loops: CDR1 SGDLS, CDR2 YYNGEE. The CDR3 DNA sequence: TGTGCCAGCAGCGTAGCTAGCGGGAGTACAGGACGGAGGGATGAGCAGTTCTTC. It codes for CASSVASGSTGRRDEQFF.

The chain couples TRBV7-9 to TRBJ1-1; no firm D call. The V gene lost 5 bases and the J gene lost 7 bases, with 11 bases spanning the gap. This CDR3 spans 12 amino acids. CDR1 is SEHNR and CDR2 is FQNEAQ in the germline V gene (reference sequence). CDR3 DNA sequence: TGTGCCAGCAGCCAGGACGGATATGAAGCTTTCTTT. Its translation is CASSQDGYEAFF.

This rearrangement joins TRBV19 to TRBJ2-4; 7 bases fit TRBD2. The length of the CDR3 is 18 residues. J was trimmed by 5 bases and V by 5 bases; bases with no gene match: 18. Germline CDR1 LNHDA, CDR2 SQIVND (reference sequence). CDR3 sequence (DNA): TGTGCCAGTAGTTCCATGGGGTCTAGCGGACCAAGGGAAAACATTCAGTACTTC. It yields the protein CASSSMGSSGPRENIQYF.

The chain recombines TRBV4-1 with TRBJ1-3, with 10 bases matching TRBD1. V was clipped by 3 bases and J by 8 bases; unmatched bases: 4. Per the germline V gene, CDR1 is MGHRA and CDR2 is YSYEKL. This CDR3 comprises 14 residues. This CDR3 reads CASSQAGQGYTIYF. CDR3 coding DNA: TGCGCCAGCAGCCAGGCGGGACAGGGGTACACCATATATTTT.